The clone carrying this T cell receptor beta chain was observed many times. The CDR3 has 16 residues. Germline trimming cut 1 base from V and 4 bases from J; bases unmatched to any gene: 9. The germline V gene encodes CDR1 SGHTA and CDR2 FQGNSA. The sample comes from a study of identical twins. Template switching (which added a universal primer site) was used, and cDNA carried unique molecular identifiers. TCRdb itself ran the 5' RACE reads through MiXCR, one entry per CDR3 protein. The table lists 450,000 to 500,000 distinct CDR3 sequences, roughly an eighth of them singletons, with approximately 1% in the top ten. The same data also contributed to another study, on yellow fever vaccine responses in identical twins.

Sequences were obtained from CD4+ T cells sorted from blood. The chain recombines TRBV7-2 with TRBJ2-5; 7 bases are shared with TRBD1. This TCR came from a woman aged 18-29 years in good health. The CDR3 sequence: CASSLGLFRQGETQYF. Here the CDR3 DNA reads TGTGCCAGCAGCTTAGGGCTGTTTCGACAGGGAGAGACCCAGTACTTC.